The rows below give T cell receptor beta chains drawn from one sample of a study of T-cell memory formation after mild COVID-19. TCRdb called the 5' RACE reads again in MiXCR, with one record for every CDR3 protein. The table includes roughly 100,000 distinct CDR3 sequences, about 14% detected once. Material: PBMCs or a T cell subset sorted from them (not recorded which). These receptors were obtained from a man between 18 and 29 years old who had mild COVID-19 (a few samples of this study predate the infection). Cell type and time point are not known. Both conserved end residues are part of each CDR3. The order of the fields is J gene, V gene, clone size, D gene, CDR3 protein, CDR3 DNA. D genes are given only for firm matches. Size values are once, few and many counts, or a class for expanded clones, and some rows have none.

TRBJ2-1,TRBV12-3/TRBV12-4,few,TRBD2,CASSSRSGGASGNEQFF,TGTGCCAGCAGTTCCCGTAGCGGGGGGGCTAGCGGCAATGAGCAGTTCTTC
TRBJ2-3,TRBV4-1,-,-,CASSQGRISSTDTQYF,TGCGCCAGCAGCCAAGGGCGTATCTCTAGCACAGATACGCAGTATTTT
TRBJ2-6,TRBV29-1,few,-,CSAVVTGANVLTF,TGCAGCGCAGTTGTGACTGGGGCCAACGTCCTGACTTTC
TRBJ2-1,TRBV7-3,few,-,CASSLISYNEQFF,TGTGCCAGCAGCTTAATCTCCTACAATGAGCAGTTCTTC
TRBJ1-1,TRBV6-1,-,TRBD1,CASRFLTGGATEAFF,TGTGCCAGCAGATTCCTAACAGGGGGTGCCACTGAAGCTTTCTTT
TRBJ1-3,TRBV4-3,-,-,CASSLDFLSGNTIYF,TGCGCCAGCAGCCTAGACTTCCTTTCTGGAAACACCATATATTTT
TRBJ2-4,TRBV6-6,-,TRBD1,CASHPVDRDIQYF,TGTGCCAGCCATCCTGTGGACAGGGACATTCAGTACTTC
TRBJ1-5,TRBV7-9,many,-,CASSKGNQPQHF,TGTGCCAGCAGCAAGGGGAATCAGCCCCAGCATTTT
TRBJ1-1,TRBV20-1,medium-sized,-,CSARPPDTEAFF,TGCAGTGCCCGCCCCCCAGACACTGAAGCTTTCTTT
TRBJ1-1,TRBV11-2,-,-,CASSSLSAGTPRKAFF,TGTGCCAGCAGCTCTCTCTCTGCCGGGACCCCCAGGAAGGCTTTCTTT
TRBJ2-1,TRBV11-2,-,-,CASSAAYNEQFF,TGTGCCAGCAGCGCCGCCTACAATGAGCAGTTCTTC
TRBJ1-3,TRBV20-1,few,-,CSARDQGNFYTIYF,TGCAGTGCTAGAGATCAAGGGAACTTCTACACCATATATTTT
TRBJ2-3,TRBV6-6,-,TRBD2,CASRGSGEITDTQYF,TGTGCCAGCAGGGGTAGCGGGGAGATCACAGATACGCAGTATTTT
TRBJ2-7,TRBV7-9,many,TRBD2,CASSSGTPYEQYF,TGTGCCAGCAGCAGCGGGACCCCCTACGAGCAGTACTTC
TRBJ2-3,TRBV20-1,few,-,CSARDRGADTQYF,TGCAGTGCTAGGGACCGAGGGGCAGATACGCAGTATTTT
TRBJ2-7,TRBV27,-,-,CASSSSPFWGLHEQYF,TGTGCCAGCAGTTCCTCCCCGTTTTGGGGGCTTCACGAGCAGTACTTC
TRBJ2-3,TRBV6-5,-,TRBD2,CASSYLAGGGDTQYF,TGTGCCAGCAGTTACTTAGCGGGGGGCGGGGATACGCAGTATTTT
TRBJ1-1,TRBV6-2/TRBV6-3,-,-,CASRRKVEAFF,TGTGCCAGCCGCCGGAAGGTTGAAGCTTTCTTT
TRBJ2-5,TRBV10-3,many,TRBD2,CAISEPAGGPMETQYF,TGTGCCATCAGTGAGCCAGCGGGGGGGCCTATGGAGACCCAGTACTTC
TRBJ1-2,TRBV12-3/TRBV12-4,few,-,CASSLVGTWNGYTF,TGTGCCAGCAGTTTAGTCGGGACATGGAATGGCTACACCTTC
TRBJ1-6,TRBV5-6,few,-,CASSLEAGFNSPLHF,TGTGCCAGCAGCTTGGAGGCAGGGTTCAATTCACCCCTCCACTTT
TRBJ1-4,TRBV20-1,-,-,CSASLLGVWATNEKLFF,TGCAGTGCTAGTCTCCTCGGGGTATGGGCAACTAATGAAAAACTGTTTTTT
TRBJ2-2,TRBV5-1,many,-,CASSLNRVWNTGELFF,TGCGCCAGCAGCCTAAACAGGGTTTGGAACACCGGGGAGCTGTTTTTT
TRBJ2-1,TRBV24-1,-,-,CATSRGLDNEQFF,TGTGCCACCAGTAGGGGACTCGACAATGAGCAGTTCTTC